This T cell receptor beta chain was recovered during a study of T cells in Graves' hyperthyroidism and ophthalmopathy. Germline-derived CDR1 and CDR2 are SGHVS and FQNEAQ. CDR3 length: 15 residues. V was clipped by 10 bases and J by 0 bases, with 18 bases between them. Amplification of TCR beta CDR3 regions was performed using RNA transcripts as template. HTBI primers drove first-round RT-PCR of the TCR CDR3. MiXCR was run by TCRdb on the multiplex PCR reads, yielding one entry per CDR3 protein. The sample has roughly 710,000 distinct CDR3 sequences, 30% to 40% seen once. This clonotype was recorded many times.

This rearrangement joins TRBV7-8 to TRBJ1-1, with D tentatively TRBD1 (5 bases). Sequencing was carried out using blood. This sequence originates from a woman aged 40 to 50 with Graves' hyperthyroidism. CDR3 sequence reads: CATALQATMNTEAFF. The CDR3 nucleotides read TGTGCCACCGCGTTACAGGCGACCATGAACACTGAAGCTTTCTTT.